This T cell receptor beta chain was recovered during a study of T cells and Merkel cell carcinoma outcomes. Study-wide results and limits: Reportedly, T-cell repertoire with density predicts Merkel cell carcinoma outcomes.

The repertoire was sequenced with immunoSEQ multiplex PCR; TCRdb's copy has only in-frame clones and lacks some. The table has 15,000 to 17,000 clones, roughly 79% seen once. There are 18 residues in the CDR3. CDR1 is KGHSH and CDR2 is LQKENI in the germline V gene. Note on this clone: Its antigen is currently unknown. One end of the junction fails to match germline, which may point to a read error.

The receptor comes from a human donor with Merkel cell carcinoma. Sequences were obtained from tumor tissue from Merkel cell carcinoma. The chain links TRBV18 to TRBJ2-5, with a possible D match to TRBD1 (6 bases). CDR3 amino acids: CASSPPTGRGSGKETQYF. The DNA of the CDR3 is TGTGCCAGTTCACCACCGACAGGTCGAGGGAGTGGAAAAGAGACCCAGTACTTC.